This TCR beta chain originates from a study of cytomegalovirus exposure and HLA in healthy donors. Germline lookup yields CDR1 MNHEY and CDR2 SMNVEV (reference sequence). With 8 bases removed from V and 3 bases from J, the gap between germline ends came to 5 bases. CDR3 size: 11 residues. Donors were ostensibly healthy at sampling, although undocumented immune exposures were probable. Note on this clone: Antigen unknown.

PCR employed 60 Vbeta and 13 Jbeta primers. Repertoires were generated with immunoSEQ multiplex PCR, while TCRdb's copy carries only in-frame clones and drops some. Among around 67,000 clones listed, 55% to 80% were seen once. Study-level findings and limits: Researchers counted around 150 TCR beta chains as cytomegalovirus-associated. Earlier results showed most TCR beta V segments being productive about 90% or about 30% of the time.

Sequencing was performed on PBMCs. This clonotype originated in a woman aged 50 to 60 in good health and CMV-seronegative. The V call is TRBV27, the J call TRBJ2-1; D is undetermined. CDR3 nucleotides: TGTGCCAGCCCCTGCTACAATGAGCAGTTCTTC. Its protein is CASPCYNEQFF.